The text below deals with one T cell receptor beta chain. In the original analysis: Counts of nucleated cells, estimated from reference gene primer amplification, were obtained. TCRdb's copy holds only in-frame clones and misses some; the assay was immunoSEQ multiplex PCR. V, J and clone size are those of that table, while D and trimming were read from the DNA. The sample shows a few hundred thousand clones, 80% to 95% of them seen only once. The data were obtained in a study of blood T cell repertoires in COVID-19. Turning to the study itself: The origin of the acute and convalescent COVID-19 samples was the United States, Italy and Spain. The cDNA or gDNA used as material had been derived from T cells, B-cell-depleted T cells, or PBMCs.

Adults between roughly 18 and 89 years of age took part from 20 to 25 US areas. Sequenced input: PBMCs or T cells enriched from blood (not recorded which). The TCR sequence derives from a woman under 40 who had recovered from COVID-19.

For the CDR3, the DNA is TGTGCCAGCGGTCAAGGGAGTAACACCGGGGAGCTGTTTTTT. It is translated as CASGQGSNTGELFF. V usage is TRBV7-8 and J usage is TRBJ2-2; perhaps TRBD2 as D (5 bases). Germline V gene sequence: CDR1 SGHVS, CDR2 FQNEAQ. The CDR3 extends over 14 amino acids. The V end lost 8 bases, the J end lost 2 bases, and 12 bases lay between the germline ends.